The rows below give T cell receptor beta chains drawn from one sample of a study of OX40 agonist ivuxolimab in advanced cancers. Sequencing was performed with immunoSEQ multiplex PCR; in TCRdb, only in-frame clones are kept and a portion is missing. The sample includes tens of thousands of clones, 70% to 90% of them seen just once. The specimen comprised CD4+ or CD8+ T cells sorted from blood, sampled in a trial of the OX40 agonist ivuxolimab. These receptors originate from an adult with an advanced solid tumor such as melanoma, head and neck, liver or kidney cancer. Each CDR3 is given with its conserved first and last residue. D genes are given only for firm matches. Clone size is not always given. Where it is, it says once, few, many or a class for expanded clones.

cdr3_aa	cdr3_nt	j_call	d_call	clone_size	v_call
CASRNAETDYGYTF	TGTGCCAGCCGAAACGCCGAGACGGATTATGGCTACACCTTC	TRBJ1-2	NA	NA	TRBV9
CSVELGGPLVTQYF	TGCAGCGTTGAATTGGGAGGGCCTCTGGTTACGCAGTATTTT	TRBJ2-3	TRBD2	NA	TRBV29-1
CASSLRESGTNEKLFF	TGTGCCAGCAGTTTAAGGGAATCGGGGACTAATGAAAAACTGTTTTTT	TRBJ1-4	NA	NA	TRBV28
CASSADREEQYF	TGTGCCAGCAGTGCTGACAGGGAAGAGCAGTACTTC	TRBJ2-7	TRBD1	NA	TRBV28
CASATTSAYPYEQYF	TGTGCCAGCGCTACAACTAGCGCCTACCCCTACGAGCAGTACTTC	TRBJ2-7	TRBD2	NA	TRBV2
CASKRNGGSYNEQFF	TGTGCCAGCAAACGGAACGGGGGCTCCTACAATGAGCAGTTCTTC	TRBJ2-1	NA	NA	TRBV6-5
CASSSYGVEYNEQFF	TGTGCCAGCAGCTCATATGGGGTGGAATACAATGAGCAGTTCTTC	TRBJ2-1	NA	NA	TRBV7-3
CASSTLYEQYF	TGTGCCAGTAGTACCCTCTACGAGCAGTACTTC	TRBJ2-7	NA	NA	TRBV19
CASSLFAGGFYEQFF	TGTGCCAGCAGTTTATTCGCGGGAGGGTTCTATGAGCAGTTCTTC	TRBJ2-1	TRBD2	NA	TRBV27
CASSDRDRDYEQYF	TGTGCCAGCAGTGACCGGGACAGGGACTACGAGCAGTACTTC	TRBJ2-7	TRBD1	NA	TRBV28
CSAEWLAGFTDTQYF	TGCAGCGCCGAATGGCTAGCGGGATTCACAGATACGCAGTATTTT	TRBJ2-3	TRBD2	NA	TRBV29-1
CAIMTENYGYTF	TGTGCCATCATGACTGAAAACTATGGCTACACCTTC	TRBJ1-2	NA	once	TRBV10-3
CASSFGSGDQPQHF	TGTGCCAGCAGTTTTGGAAGTGGGGATCAGCCCCAGCATTTT	TRBJ1-5	NA	NA	TRBV27
CASSPRTLPRELFF	TGTGCCAGCAGTCCGAGGACCCTCCCAAGGGAACTGTTTTTT	TRBJ1-4	NA	NA	TRBV7-9
CASSSSTSEGPTDTQYF	TGTGCCAGCAGCTCAAGTACTAGCGAAGGACCCACAGATACGCAGTATTTT	TRBJ2-3	TRBD2	NA	TRBV7-3
CASSLGGLAGDLTDTQYF	TGTGCCAGCAGCTTAGGGGGACTAGCGGGAGACCTCACAGATACGCAGTATTTT	TRBJ2-3	TRBD2	NA	TRBV7-8
CASSAQDRERWSGANVLTF	TGTGCCAGCAGCGCTCAGGACAGGGAGAGGTGGTCTGGGGCCAACGTCCTGACTTTC	TRBJ2-6	TRBD1	NA	TRBV9
CASSDTAELSQETQYF	TGTGCCAGCAGTGACACTGCCGAACTAAGCCAAGAGACCCAGTACTTC	TRBJ2-5	NA	NA	TRBV27
CASSPLLAGTYEQYF	TGTGCCAGCAGTCCGTTACTAGCGGGGACCTACGAGCAGTACTTC	TRBJ2-7	TRBD2	NA	TRBV28
CASSPEQGADTQYF	TGTGCCAGTAGTCCAGAGCAGGGGGCAGATACGCAGTATTTT	TRBJ2-3	TRBD1	NA	TRBV19
CASSLTGGNEQFF	TGTGCCAGCAGCTTAACGGGAGGCAATGAGCAGTTCTTC	TRBJ2-1	TRBD2	NA	TRBV11-2
CASLDREGNEQFF	TGTGCCTCCCTGGACAGGGAAGGCAATGAGCAGTTCTTC	TRBJ2-1	TRBD1	NA	TRBV2
CASSYQPGPDTQYF	TGTGCCAGCAGTTACCAGCCGGGACCAGATACGCAGTATTTT	TRBJ2-3	NA	few	TRBV6-5
CATRRDRDSTNTGELFF	TGTGCCACTCGCAGGGACCGGGACTCTACGAACACCGGGGAGCTGTTTTTT	TRBJ2-2	NA	NA	TRBV10-3
CAWSPGAPPYEQYF	TGTGCCTGGAGCCCCGGGGCTCCACCCTACGAGCAGTACTTC	TRBJ2-7	NA	NA	TRBV30
CASSAEDRSSYEQYF	TGTGCCAGCAGCGCGGAGGACAGGAGCTCCTACGAGCAGTACTTC	TRBJ2-7	TRBD1	NA	TRBV5-4
CASSLSALNYGYTF	TGTGCCAGCAGTTTATCTGCCCTTAACTATGGCTACACCTTC	TRBJ1-2	NA	NA	TRBV27
CASRGLAGEETQYF	TGTGCCAGTAGGGGACTAGCGGGGGAAGAGACCCAGTACTTC	TRBJ2-5	TRBD2	few	TRBV19
CASSPQTARKAFF	TGTGCCAGCAGCCCGCAGACCGCACGCAAAGCTTTCTTT	TRBJ1-1	NA	NA	TRBV7-9
CASSEGGAPVDPMGELFF	TGTGCCAGTAGTGAAGGGGGTGCCCCCGTTGATCCAATGGGGGAGCTGTTTTTT	TRBJ2-2	NA	NA	TRBV19
CASSQDRGVGSYEQYF	TGCGCCAGCAGCCAAGATCGGGGGGTCGGCTCCTACGAGCAGTACTTC	TRBJ2-7	TRBD2	NA	TRBV4-1
CASSLSTGAAEAFF	TGCGCCAGCAGCTTGTCGACAGGGGCGGCTGAAGCTTTCTTT	TRBJ1-1	TRBD1	NA	TRBV4-1
CASSPSAGGWNEQFF	TGTGCCAGCAGCCCATCAGCGGGAGGGTGGAATGAGCAGTTCTTC	TRBJ2-1	TRBD2	NA	TRBV7-3
CSVVGTENTGELFF	TGCAGCGTTGTAGGGACAGAGAACACCGGGGAGCTGTTTTTT	TRBJ2-2	TRBD1	NA	TRBV29-1
CASSLDAQAGELFF	TGTGCCAGCAGCTTAGATGCCCAAGCCGGGGAGCTGTTTTTT	TRBJ2-2	NA	NA	TRBV11-2
CASSDGTSGGLAQYF	TGCGCCAGCAGCGACGGGACTAGCGGGGGGCTTGCGCAGTATTTT	TRBJ2-3	TRBD2	NA	TRBV5-1
CASSLPNLEYEQYF	TGCGCCAGCAGCTTACCCAATCTAGAGTACGAGCAGTACTTC	TRBJ2-7	NA	NA	TRBV5-1
CASTRTGGEEQYF	TGTGCCAGCACCAGGACAGGGGGTGAAGAGCAGTACTTC	TRBJ2-7	TRBD1	NA	TRBV25-1
CASSQDRAGYGYTF	TGTGCCAGCAGCCAAGATCGGGCAGGGTATGGCTACACCTTC	TRBJ1-2	NA	NA	TRBV4-2
CASSVNRGYYEQYF	TGTGCCAGCAGCGTCAACCGGGGGTATTACGAGCAGTACTTC	TRBJ2-7	NA	NA	TRBV5-4
CASSLFSGVLYEQYF	TGTGCCAGCAGTTTATTTAGCGGGGTCCTCTACGAGCAGTACTTC	TRBJ2-7	TRBD2	once	TRBV27